This TCR beta chain stems from a study of T-cell reconstitution after alpha-beta-depleted transplantation in children. The CDR3 runs to 15 residues. Trimming removed 0 bases from V and 6 bases from J, with 15 bases in between. CDR1 and CDR2 (germline): DFQATT, SNEGSKA (reference sequence). A few counts support this clonotype. For TCRbeta, the library was prepared with unique molecular identifiers. TCRdb recomputed calls from the PCR reads with MiXCR, one row per CDR3 protein. The sample lists 490,000 or so distinct CDR3 sequences, around 13% seen once, with under 7% in the top ten. The V and J genes are TRBV20-1 and TRBJ1-3; D unresolved. The starting material was PBMCs from the stem cell graft donor, obtained from the stem cell graft. The receptor comes from a human donor who donated a stem cell graft to a child with combined immunodeficiency. In DNA, the CDR3 is TGCAGTGCTAGAGACCCGGGAGCTCCCGAAAACACCATATATTTT. This translates into CSARDPGAPENTIYF.